The 22 T cell receptor beta chains below all came from one sample that was sequenced in a study of cytomegalovirus exposure and HLA in healthy donors. This PCR relied on a set of 60 Vbeta primers and 13 Jbeta primers. TCRdb's copy holds only in-frame clones and misses some; the assay was immunoSEQ multiplex PCR. Among approximately 140,000 clones listed, about three fifths were seen once. The sample consisted of PBMCs. All receptors come from a woman between 55 and 75 years old in good health and CMV-seropositive.

The rearrangement links TRBV15 to TRBJ2-5; D call uncertain. CDR3 length: 14 amino acids. The V end lost 3 bases, the J end lost 2 bases, and 10 bases lay between the germline ends. Germline loops: CDR1 LNHNV, CDR2 YYDKDF (reference sequence). The CDR3 bases are TGTGCCACCAGCAGCTGGATAGCTCAAGAGACCCAGTACTTC. This codes for CATSSWIAQETQYF.

The chain combines TRBV27 with TRBJ2-7, with 8 nucleotides matching TRBD2. V lost 3 bases, J lost 6 bases, and 4 bases stayed unmatched. The germline CDR1 and CDR2 sequences are MNHEY and SMNVEV (reference sequence). This CDR3 spans 13 amino acids. This CDR3 is CASSFGLAGEQYF. Here the CDR3 DNA reads TGTGCCAGCAGTTTCGGCCTAGCGGGCGAGCAGTACTTC.

The rearrangement joins TRBV7-3 to TRBJ2-3; D unclear. Germline loops: CDR1 SGHTA, CDR2 FQGTGA. The CDR3 runs to 12 residues. The V and J ends lost 1 base and 6 bases respectively, with 5 bases between them. CDR3: CASSLIGDTQYF. The CDR3 DNA follows: TGTGCCAGCAGCTTAATCGGGGATACGCAGTATTTT.

The chain combines TRBV9 with TRBJ1-1; 8 nucleotides line up with TRBD1. The CDR3 sequence is 15 residues long. J lost 6 bases, V lost 4 bases, and 11 bases had no gene match. Germline CDR1 SGDLS, CDR2 YYNGEE. CDR3 coding DNA: TGTGCCAGCAGCATATCGGACAGGGCCAGAGCTGAAGCTTTCTTT. This encodes CASSISDRARAEAFF.

The rearrangement uses TRBV7-9 and TRBJ1-5; 7 bases are a match to TRBD1. CDR3 length equals 14 residues. V shed 4 bases, J shed 10 bases, and the junction held 10 bases outside the gene matches. Germline CDR1 and CDR2: SEHNR and FQNEAQ (reference sequence). In nucleotides, the CDR3 is TGTGCCAGCAGCTCCGGGACAGTGATCACTCCCCAGCATTTT. Its protein product is CASSSGTVITPQHF.

The CDR3 here is CASSAGLAGGETQYF. CDR3 nucleotide sequence: TGCGCCAGCAGCGCGGGACTAGCGGGAGGAGAGACCCAGTACTTC. The chain couples TRBV5-1 to TRBJ2-5; 15 bases line up with TRBD2. The V segment lost 4 bases and the J segment 4 bases; nucleotides outside the gene matches: 2. Germline V gives CDR1 SGHRS, CDR2 YFSETQ. The CDR3 loop spans 15 amino acids.

The rearrangement uses TRBV28 and TRBJ2-5; TRBD1 is a possible D gene (5 bases). V gave up 8 bases and J gave up 7 bases, with 20 bases separating them. The CDR3 totals 14 residues. Germline CDR1 and CDR2: MDHEN and SYDVKM. The CDR3 DNA reads as TGTGCCAGCTTTCCCGACAGAGCGTGGGGGACCCAGTACTTC. It codes for CASFPDRAWGTQYF.

The chain recombines TRBV5-1 with TRBJ1-1, with D uncertain. V lost 2 bases and J 1 base, leaving 12 bases between the germline ends. From germline, CDR1 is SGHRS and CDR2 YFSETQ. This CDR3 has 15 residues. The CDR3 sequence is CASSLGGARNTEAFF. CDR3 sequence (DNA): TGCGCCAGCAGCTTAGGAGGCGCGAGGAACACTGAAGCTTTCTTT.

The genes are TRBV7-6 and TRBJ2-2, with TRBD2 identical over 7 bases. CDR3 length: 19 amino acids. CDR1 is SGHVS and CDR2 is FNYEAQ in the germline V gene. J lost 2 bases, V lost 1 base, and 13 bases had no gene match. CDR3 protein: CASSLEPYGLVPNTGELFF. The CDR3 bases are TGTGCCAGCAGCTTAGAGCCCTATGGACTAGTACCTAACACCGGGGAGCTGTTTTTT.

This clone was observed a handful of times. The genes are TRBV2 and TRBJ2-7; D gene unclear. The CDR3 extends over 12 amino acids. Germline loops: CDR1 SNHLY, CDR2 FYNNEI. Trimming took off 6 bases at V and 2 bases at J, with 8 bases between the two ends. The CDR3, as DNA: TGTGCCAGCAGGGCCCTCGCCTACGAGCAGTACTTC. Translated, it gives CASRALAYEQYF. The full variable domain, with the rest looked up from reference TRBV2 and TRBJ2-7, is EPEVTQTPSHQVTQMGQEVILRCVPISNHLYFYWYRQILGQKVEFLVSFYNNEISEKSEIFDDQFSVERPDGSNFTLKIRSTKLEDSAMYFCASRALAYEQYFGPGTRLTVT.

The chain joins TRBV29-1 to TRBJ1-2; 9 bases match TRBD1. The germline V gene has CDR1 SQVTM and CDR2 ANQGSEA. This CDR3 spans 13 amino acids. J gave up 8 bases and V 6 bases, and 10 bases lay outside the gene matches. The CDR3 here is CSVGEIQGAGYTF. In DNA form, the CDR3 reads TGCAGCGTCGGGGAGATACAGGGGGCCGGCTACACCTTC.

The rearrangement joins TRBV7-9 to TRBJ2-3; D not resolved. Between the trimmed V and J ends, which lost 4 bases and 4 bases, there was a span of 6 bases. Germline-derived CDR1 and CDR2 are SEHNR and FQNEAQ (reference sequence). The CDR3 runs 12 residues. The DNA for the CDR3 is TGTGCCAGCAGCTCCCATGCAGATACGCAGTATTTT. Protein sequence: CASSSHADTQYF.

The chain couples TRBV5-6 to TRBJ2-1, with 9 nucleotides matching TRBD2. Germline lookup yields CDR1 SGHDT and CDR2 YYEEEE. Germline trimming cut 0 bases from V and 12 bases from J; bases unmatched to any gene: 4. The CDR3 extends over 13 amino acids. CDR3 loop: CASSLGSGRLQFF. The CDR3 DNA reads as TGTGCCAGCAGCTTGGGTAGCGGGAGATTGCAGTTCTTC.

The gene calls are TRBV7-9 and TRBJ2-3; D might be TRBD1 (5 bases). Trimming stripped 0 bases from V and 4 bases from J, with 14 bases between. CDR1 and CDR2 (germline): SEHNR, FQNEAQ (reference sequence). The CDR3 consists of 16 residues. For the CDR3, the DNA is TGTGCCAGCAGCTTAGCGATCGCAGGGCCCGCAGATACGCAGTATTTT. This sequence encodes CASSLAIAGPADTQYF.

The genes are TRBV4-3 and TRBJ2-7, with 11 bases fitting TRBD1. Germline V CDR1 and CDR2: LGHNA, YSLEER. The CDR3 is 14 residues long. V was pared by 4 bases and J by 2 bases, with 1 base of the junction left unmatched. CDR3 sequence: CASSRGQGAYEQYF. CDR3 nucleotide sequence: TGCGCCAGCAGCCGGGGACAGGGGGCCTACGAGCAGTACTTC.

The chain links TRBV19 to TRBJ1-2, with 8 bases that match TRBD1. V shed 6 bases, J shed 0 bases, and the junction held 3 bases outside the gene matches. CDR1 and CDR2 from the germline V gene are LNHDA and SQIVND (reference sequence). The CDR3 loop spans 14 amino acids. The DNA for the CDR3 is TGTGCCAGTAGCCCAGGGGGCACTAACTATGGCTACACCTTC. Its translation: CASSPGGTNYGYTF.

The CDR3 bases are TGTGCCAGCAGCTTAGAGGGGTTTGGGGGGTTTAACACTGAAGCTTTCTTT. It translates to CASSLEGFGGFNTEAFF. The chain couples TRBV7-9 to TRBJ1-1, with D tentatively TRBD1 (5 bases). Germline V gene lookup returns CDR1 SEHNR and CDR2 FQNEAQ (reference sequence). This CDR3 contains 17 residues. Deletions cut 1 base from V and 2 bases from J, with 17 bases between.

This clone occurred once. This chain connects TRBV7-2 to TRBJ2-1, with D possibly being TRBD2 (5 bases). Trimming took 1 base from V and 1 from J, leaving 11 bases between them. CDR3 length equals 16 residues. The V gene's germline CDR1 is SGHTA and CDR2 FQGNSA. Written as DNA, the CDR3 is TGTGCCAGCAGCTTAGTTGGAGGTGGTTCCTACAATGAGCAGTTCTTC. It specifies CASSLVGGGSYNEQFF.

This clone was seen a single time. The V call is TRBV19, the J call TRBJ2-1, with TRBD2 as a possible D gene (6 bases). Trimming left V 4 bases short and J 0 bases short, with 16 bases between. This CDR3 region has 17 residues. The germline gives CDR1 LNHDA, CDR2 SQIVND (reference sequence). The CDR3 sequence is CASSRVAVLSSYNEQFF. CDR3 DNA sequence: TGTGCCAGTAGTAGAGTAGCGGTTTTGAGCTCCTACAATGAGCAGTTCTTC. The full variable domain, its missing parts supplied by reference TRBV19 and TRBJ2-1, is DGGITQSPKYLFRKEGQNVTLSCEQNLNHDAMYWYRQDPGQGLRLIYYSQIVNDFQKGDIAEGYSVSREKKESFPLTVTSAQKNPTAFYLCASSRVAVLSSYNEQFFGPGTRLTVL.

The genes are TRBV18 and TRBJ1-5, with D possibly being TRBD1 (5 bases). Germline V CDR1 and CDR2: KGHSH, LQKENI. The CDR3 is 15 amino acids. Trimming shortened V by 2 bases and J by 6 bases, and 14 bases separated the two germline ends. The CDR3 loop is CASSPGTGGSQPQHF. The CDR3 DNA reads as TGTGCCAGCTCACCAGGGACTGGGGGAAGTCAGCCCCAGCATTTT.

This clone was found a few times. This chain joins TRBV2 and TRBJ2-5, with no clear D. This CDR3 comprises 11 residues. The germline V gene has CDR1 SNHLY and CDR2 FYNNEI. The V end was cut by 6 bases, the J end by 4 bases, with 6 bases between. DNA for the CDR3: TGTGCCAGCAGCTTCGTAGAGACCCAGTACTTC. Translation: CASSFVETQYF. The full variable domain, in which reference TRBV2 and TRBJ2-5 provide the parts outside the CDR3, is EPEVTQTPSHQVTQMGQEVILRCVPISNHLYFYWYRQILGQKVEFLVSFYNNEISEKSEIFDDQFSVERPDGSNFTLKIRSTKLEDSAMYFCASSFVETQYFGPGTRLLVL.

The rearrangement links TRBV4-1 to TRBJ2-7; 7 nucleotides match TRBD1. The CDR3 loop spans 13 amino acids. Germline V gene lookup returns CDR1 MGHRA and CDR2 YSYEKL. The V gene end was trimmed by 5 bases and the J gene end by 5 bases; junction bases not matched to a gene: 6. In DNA form, the CDR3 reads TGCGCCAGCAGCTCGCGACAGGGAAACGAGCAGTACTTC. The encoded protein is CASSSRQGNEQYF.